This entry lists 2 T cell receptor beta chains sequenced from one sample in a study of T cells in Graves' hyperthyroidism and ophthalmopathy. RNA transcripts yielded amplified TCR beta CDR3 regions. Researchers ran a first-round RT-PCR on the TCR CDR3 using the HTBI primer set. TCRdb independently ran MiXCR on the multiplex PCR reads; one entry per CDR3 protein. The sample has about 500,000 distinct CDR3 sequences, over 35% seen once. Sequencing was performed on peripheral blood or thyroid tissue (not recorded which). The receptors stem from an adult woman with Graves' disease, either hyperthyroidism or ophthalmopathy (not recorded which).

The chain uses TRBV20-1 and TRBJ1-1; D remains ambiguous. V was cut by 5 bases and J by 4 bases, with 8 bases left in between. This CDR3 has 11 amino acids. Germline lookup yields CDR1 DFQATT and CDR2 SNEGSKA (reference sequence). This chain's CDR3 is CSAFTSTEAFF. CDR3 nucleotides: TGCAGTGCTTTCACGAGCACTGAAGCTTTCTTT.

J is TRBJ1-5 and V is TRBV6-5, with D tentatively TRBD1 (6 bases). The CDR3 consists of 17 residues. Germline V gene lookup returns CDR1 MNHEY and CDR2 SVGAGI. V was trimmed by 8 bases and J by 0 bases, leaving 20 bases between them. DNA of the CDR3: TGTGCCAGCTCGAACCTCCGGGGACACCGTAGCAATCAGCCCCAGCATTTT. Protein product: CASSNLRGHRSNQPQHF.